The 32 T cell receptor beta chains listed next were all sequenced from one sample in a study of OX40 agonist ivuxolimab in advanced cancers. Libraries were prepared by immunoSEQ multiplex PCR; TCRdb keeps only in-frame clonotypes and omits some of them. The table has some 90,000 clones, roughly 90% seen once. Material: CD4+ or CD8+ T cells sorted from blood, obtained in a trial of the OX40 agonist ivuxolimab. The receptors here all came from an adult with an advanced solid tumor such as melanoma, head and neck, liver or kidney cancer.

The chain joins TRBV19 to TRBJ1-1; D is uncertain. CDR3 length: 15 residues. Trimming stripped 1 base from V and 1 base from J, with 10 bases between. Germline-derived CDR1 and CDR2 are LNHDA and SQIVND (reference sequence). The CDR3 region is CASSIGAGPNTEAFF. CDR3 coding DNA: TGTGCCAGTAGTATAGGGGCGGGCCCGAACACTGAAGCTTTCTTT.

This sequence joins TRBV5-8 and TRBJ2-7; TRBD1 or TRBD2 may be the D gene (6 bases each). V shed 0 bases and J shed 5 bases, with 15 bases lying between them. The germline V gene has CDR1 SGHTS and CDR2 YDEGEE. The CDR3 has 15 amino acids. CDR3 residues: CASSLVWGAGNEQYF. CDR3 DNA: TGTGCCAGCAGCTTGGTATGGGGGGCAGGGAACGAGCAGTACTTC.

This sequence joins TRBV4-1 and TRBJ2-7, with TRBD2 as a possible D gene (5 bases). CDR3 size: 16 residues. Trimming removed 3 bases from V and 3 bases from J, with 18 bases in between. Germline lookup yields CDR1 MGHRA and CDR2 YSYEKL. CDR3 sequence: CASSQAGLQGGYEQYF. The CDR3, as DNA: TGCGCCAGCAGCCAGGCGGGTCTCCAAGGAGGCTACGAGCAGTACTTC.

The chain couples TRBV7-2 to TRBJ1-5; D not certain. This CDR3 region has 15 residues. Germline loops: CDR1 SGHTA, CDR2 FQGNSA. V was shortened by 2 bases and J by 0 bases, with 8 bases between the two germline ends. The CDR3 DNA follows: TGTGCCAGCAGCTTATCCGGATATAGCAATCAGCCCCAGCATTTT. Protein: CASSLSGYSNQPQHF.

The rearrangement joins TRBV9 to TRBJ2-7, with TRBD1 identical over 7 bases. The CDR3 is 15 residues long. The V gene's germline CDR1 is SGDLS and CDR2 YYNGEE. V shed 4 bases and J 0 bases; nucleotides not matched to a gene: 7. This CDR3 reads CASSPGQAYSYEQYF. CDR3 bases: TGTGCCAGCAGCCCAGGACAGGCCTACTCCTACGAGCAGTACTTC.

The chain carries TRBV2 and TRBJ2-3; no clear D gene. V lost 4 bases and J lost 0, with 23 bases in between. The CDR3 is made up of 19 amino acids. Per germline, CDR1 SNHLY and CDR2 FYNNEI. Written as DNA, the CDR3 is TGTGCCAGCAGTGGCTCGCCGCTTTCGGGCCAGGTGAGCACAGATACGCAGTATTTT. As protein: CASSGSPLSGQVSTDTQYF.

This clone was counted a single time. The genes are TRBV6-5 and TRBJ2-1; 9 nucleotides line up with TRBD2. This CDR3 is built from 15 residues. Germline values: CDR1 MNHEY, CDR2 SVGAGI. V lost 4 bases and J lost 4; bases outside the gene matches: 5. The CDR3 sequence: CASSSSGNQYNEQFF. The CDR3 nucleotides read TGTGCCAGCAGTTCTAGCGGGAACCAATACAATGAGCAGTTCTTC.

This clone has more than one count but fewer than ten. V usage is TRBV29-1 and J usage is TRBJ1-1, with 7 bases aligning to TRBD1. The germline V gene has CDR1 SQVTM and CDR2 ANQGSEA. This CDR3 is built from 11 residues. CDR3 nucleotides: TGCGGGACAGTCATGAACACTGAAGCTTTCTTT. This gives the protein CGTVMNTEAFF.

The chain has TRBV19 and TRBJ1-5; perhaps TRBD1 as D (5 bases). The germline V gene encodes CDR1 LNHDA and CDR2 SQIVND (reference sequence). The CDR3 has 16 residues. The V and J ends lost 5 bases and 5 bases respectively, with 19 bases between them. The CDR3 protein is CASSPRDVNIHQPQHF. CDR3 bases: TGTGCCAGTAGTCCCCGGGACGTCAACATCCATCAGCCCCAGCATTTT.

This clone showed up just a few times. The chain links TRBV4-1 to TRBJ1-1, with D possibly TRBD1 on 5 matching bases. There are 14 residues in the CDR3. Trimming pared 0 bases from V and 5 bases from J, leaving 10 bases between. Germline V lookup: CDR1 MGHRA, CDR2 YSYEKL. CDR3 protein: CASSQDVRETEAFF. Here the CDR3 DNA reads TGCGCCAGCAGCCAAGATGTCAGGGAGACTGAAGCTTTCTTT.

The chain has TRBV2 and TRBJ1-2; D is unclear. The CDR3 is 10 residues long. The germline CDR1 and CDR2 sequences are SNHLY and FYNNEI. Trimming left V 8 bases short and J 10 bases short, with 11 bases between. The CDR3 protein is CASGGRDYTF. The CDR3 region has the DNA TGTGCCAGCGGAGGCCGGGACTACACCTTC.

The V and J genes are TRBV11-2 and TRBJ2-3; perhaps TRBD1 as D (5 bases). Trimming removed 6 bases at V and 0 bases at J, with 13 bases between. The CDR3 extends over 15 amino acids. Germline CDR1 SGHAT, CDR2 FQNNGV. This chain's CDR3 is CASRAGILSTDTQYF. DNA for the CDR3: TGTGCCAGCAGAGCAGGGATTTTAAGCACAGATACGCAGTATTTT.

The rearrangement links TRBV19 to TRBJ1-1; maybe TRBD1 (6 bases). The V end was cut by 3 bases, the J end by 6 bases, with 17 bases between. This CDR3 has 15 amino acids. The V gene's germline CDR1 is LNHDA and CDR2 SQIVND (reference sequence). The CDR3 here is CASSILAGASSEAFF. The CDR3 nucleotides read TGTGCCAGTAGTATCCTTGCGGGGGCCAGTTCTGAAGCTTTCTTT.

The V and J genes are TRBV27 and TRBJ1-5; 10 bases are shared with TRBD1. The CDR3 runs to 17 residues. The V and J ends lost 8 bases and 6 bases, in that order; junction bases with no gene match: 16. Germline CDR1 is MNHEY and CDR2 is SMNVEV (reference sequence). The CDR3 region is CASGSLRDRGFSQPQHF. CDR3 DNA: TGTGCCAGCGGCTCCCTCCGGGACAGGGGTTTTAGTCAGCCCCAGCATTTT.

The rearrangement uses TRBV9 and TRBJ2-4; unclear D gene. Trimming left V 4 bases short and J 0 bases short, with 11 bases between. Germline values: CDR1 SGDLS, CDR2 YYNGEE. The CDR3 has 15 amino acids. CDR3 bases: TGTGCCAGCAGCCCCGGACCCGTAGCCAAAAACATTCAGTACTTC. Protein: CASSPGPVAKNIQYF.

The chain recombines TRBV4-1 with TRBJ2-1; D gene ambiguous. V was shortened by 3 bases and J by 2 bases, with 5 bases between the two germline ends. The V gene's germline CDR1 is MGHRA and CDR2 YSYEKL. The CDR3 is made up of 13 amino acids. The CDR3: CASSQRTYNEQFF. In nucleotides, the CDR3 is TGCGCCAGCAGCCAGCGGACCTACAATGAGCAGTTCTTC.

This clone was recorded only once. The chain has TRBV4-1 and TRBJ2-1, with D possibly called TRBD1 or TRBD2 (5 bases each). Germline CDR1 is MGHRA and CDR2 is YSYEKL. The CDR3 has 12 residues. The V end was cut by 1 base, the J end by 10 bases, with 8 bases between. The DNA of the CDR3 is TGCGCCAGCAGCCAAGCGGGGCCCGAGCAGTTCTTC. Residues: CASSQAGPEQFF.

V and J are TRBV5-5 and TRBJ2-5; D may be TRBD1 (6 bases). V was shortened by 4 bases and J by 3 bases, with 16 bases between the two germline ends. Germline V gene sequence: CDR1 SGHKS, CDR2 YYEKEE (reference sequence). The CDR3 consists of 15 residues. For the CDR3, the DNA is TGTGCCAGCAGCCGCCCGGGACAAGAGAAAGAGACCCAGTACTTC. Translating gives CASSRPGQEKETQYF.

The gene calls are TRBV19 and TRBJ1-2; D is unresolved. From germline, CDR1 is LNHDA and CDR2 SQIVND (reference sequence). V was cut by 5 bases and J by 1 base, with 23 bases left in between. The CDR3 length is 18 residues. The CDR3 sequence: CASSDHLWMGSLNYGYTF. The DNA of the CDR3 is TGTGCCAGTAGTGACCACTTATGGATGGGGAGCCTTAACTATGGCTACACCTTC.

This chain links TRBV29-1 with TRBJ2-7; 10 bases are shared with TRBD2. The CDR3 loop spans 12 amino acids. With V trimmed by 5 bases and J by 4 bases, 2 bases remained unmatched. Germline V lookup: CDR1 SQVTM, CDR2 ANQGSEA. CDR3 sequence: CSVMTSGYEQYF. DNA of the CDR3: TGCAGCGTTATGACTAGCGGGTACGAGCAGTACTTC.

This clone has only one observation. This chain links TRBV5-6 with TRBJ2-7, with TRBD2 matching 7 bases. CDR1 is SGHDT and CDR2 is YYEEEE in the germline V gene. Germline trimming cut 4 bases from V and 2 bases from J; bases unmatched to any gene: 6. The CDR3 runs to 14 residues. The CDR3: CASSLTSSPYEQYF. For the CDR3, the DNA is TGTGCCAGCAGCCTGACTAGCAGTCCCTACGAGCAGTACTTC.

DNA of the CDR3: TGTGCCAGCAGTGAATATATTCCGGGACAACAGACCGGGGAGCTGTTTTTT. Translated: CASSEYIPGQQTGELFF. The gene calls are TRBV25-1 and TRBJ2-2, with D possibly being TRBD1 (6 bases). The CDR3 is 17 residues long. Germline-derived CDR1 and CDR2 are MGHDK and SYGVNS. Deletions cut 0 bases from V and 5 bases from J, with 16 bases between.

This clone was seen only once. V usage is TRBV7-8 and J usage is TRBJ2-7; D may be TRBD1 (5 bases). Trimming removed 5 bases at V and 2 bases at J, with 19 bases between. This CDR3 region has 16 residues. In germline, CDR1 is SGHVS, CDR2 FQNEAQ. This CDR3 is CASSPLGAGQAYEQYF. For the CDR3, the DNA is TGTGCCAGCAGCCCCTTAGGGGCTGGACAAGCCTACGAGCAGTACTTC.

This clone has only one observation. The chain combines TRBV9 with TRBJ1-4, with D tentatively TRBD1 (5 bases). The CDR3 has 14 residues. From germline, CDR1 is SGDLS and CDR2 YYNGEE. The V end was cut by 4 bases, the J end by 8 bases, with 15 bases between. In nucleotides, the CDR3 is TGTGCCAGCAGCCCTTACGGGGGGATCGAAAAACTGTTTTTT. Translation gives CASSPYGGIEKLFF.

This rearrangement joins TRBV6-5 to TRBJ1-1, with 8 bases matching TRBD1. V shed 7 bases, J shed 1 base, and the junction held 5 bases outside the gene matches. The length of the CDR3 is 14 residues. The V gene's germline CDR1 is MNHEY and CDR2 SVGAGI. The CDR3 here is CASTVGQGNTEAFF. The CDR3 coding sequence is TGTGCCAGCACCGTCGGACAGGGGAACACTGAAGCTTTCTTT.

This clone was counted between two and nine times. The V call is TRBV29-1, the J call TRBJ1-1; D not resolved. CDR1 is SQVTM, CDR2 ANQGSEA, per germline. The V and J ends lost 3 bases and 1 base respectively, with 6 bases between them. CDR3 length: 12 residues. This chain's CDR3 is CSVEIWNTEAFF. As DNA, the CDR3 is TGCAGCGTTGAGATTTGGAACACTGAAGCTTTCTTT. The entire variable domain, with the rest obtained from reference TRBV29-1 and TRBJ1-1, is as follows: SAVISQKPSRDICQRGTSLTIQCQVDSQVTMMFWYRQQPGQSLTLIATANQGSEATYESGFVIDKFPISRPNLTFSTLTVSNMSPEDSSIYLCSVEIWNTEAFFGQGTRLTVV.

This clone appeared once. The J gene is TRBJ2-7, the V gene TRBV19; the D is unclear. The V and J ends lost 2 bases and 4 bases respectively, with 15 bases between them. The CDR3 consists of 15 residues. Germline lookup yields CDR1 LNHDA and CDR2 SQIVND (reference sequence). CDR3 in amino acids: CASSISRSPLYEQYF. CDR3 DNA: TGTGCCAGTAGTATATCTCGCAGTCCCCTGTACGAGCAGTACTTC.

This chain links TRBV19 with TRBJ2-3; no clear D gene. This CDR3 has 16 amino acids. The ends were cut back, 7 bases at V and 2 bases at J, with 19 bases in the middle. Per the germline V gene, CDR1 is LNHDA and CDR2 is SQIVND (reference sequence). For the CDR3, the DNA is TGTGCCAGTACGACGACCCTAACCCCACACACAGATACGCAGTATTTT. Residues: CASTTTLTPHTDTQYF. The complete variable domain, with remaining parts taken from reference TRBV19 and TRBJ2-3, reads DGGITQSPKYLFRKEGQNVTLSCEQNLNHDAMYWYRQDPGQGLRLIYYSQIVNDFQKGDIAEGYSVSREKKESFPLTVTSAQKNPTAFYLCASTTTLTPHTDTQYFGPGTRLTVL.

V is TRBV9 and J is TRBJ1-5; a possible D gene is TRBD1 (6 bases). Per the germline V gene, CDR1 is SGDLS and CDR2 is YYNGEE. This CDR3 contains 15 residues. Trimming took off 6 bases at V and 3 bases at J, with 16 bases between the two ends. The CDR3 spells CASNERGGINQPQHF. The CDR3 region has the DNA TGTGCCAGCAACGAACGAGGGGGTATCAATCAGCCCCAGCATTTT.

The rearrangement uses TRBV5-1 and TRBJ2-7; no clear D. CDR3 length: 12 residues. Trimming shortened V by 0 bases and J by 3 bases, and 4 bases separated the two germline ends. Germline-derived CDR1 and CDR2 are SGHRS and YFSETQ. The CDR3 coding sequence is TGCGCCAGCAGCTTGGAAGGCTACGAGCAGTACTTC. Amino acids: CASSLEGYEQYF.

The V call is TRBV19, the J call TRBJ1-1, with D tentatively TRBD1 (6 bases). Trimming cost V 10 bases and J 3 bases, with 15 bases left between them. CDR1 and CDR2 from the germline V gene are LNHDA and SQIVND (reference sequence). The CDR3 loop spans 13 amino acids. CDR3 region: CATAWGQYTEAFF. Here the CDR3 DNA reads TGTGCCACCGCGTGGGGGCAGTACACTGAAGCTTTCTTT.

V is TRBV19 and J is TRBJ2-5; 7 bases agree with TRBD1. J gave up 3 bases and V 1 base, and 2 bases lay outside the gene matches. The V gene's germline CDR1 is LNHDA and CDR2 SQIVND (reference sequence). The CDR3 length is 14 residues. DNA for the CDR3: TGTGCCAGTAGTATAGCCGGGACAGAAGAGACCCAGTACTTC. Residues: CASSIAGTEETQYF.